Below are 11 T cell receptor beta chains sequenced from a single sample in a study of T-cell reconstitution after alpha-beta-depleted transplantation in children. Unique molecular identifiers tagged the TCRbeta library. TCRdb independently ran MiXCR on the PCR reads; one entry per CDR3 protein. The repertoire holds hundreds of thousands of distinct CDR3 sequences, with roughly 15% as singletons. The material sequenced was PBMCs from the stem cell graft donor, taken from the stem cell graft. The receptor source for this set is a human donor who donated a stem cell graft to a child with acute myeloid leukemia.

This clonotype was seen many times. The chain joins TRBV12-3 or TRBV12-4 to TRBJ2-7; TRBD2 matches at 7 bases. V shed 2 bases, J shed 7 bases, and the junction held 5 bases outside the gene matches. This CDR3 comprises 13 residues. The CDR3 loop reads CASSLSGAGEQYF. CDR3 DNA sequence: TGTGCCAGCAGTTTAAGCGGGGCAGGGGAGCAGTACTTC.

In its sample, this clonotype was seen many times. V and J are TRBV11-2 and TRBJ1-1, with D perhaps matching TRBD1 (6 bases). The CDR3 is made up of 12 amino acids. Germline CDR1 is SGHAT and CDR2 is FQNNGV. Trimming left V 1 base short and J 6 bases short, with 6 bases between. The CDR3 is CASSLAGAEAFF. In DNA form, the CDR3 reads TGTGCCAGCAGCTTAGCAGGGGCTGAAGCTTTCTTT. Based on the CDR3 plus reference TRBV11-2 and TRBJ1-1, the full variable domain is EAGVAQSPRYKIIEKRQSVAFWCNPISGHATLYWYQQILGQGPKLLIQFQNNGVVDDSQLPKDRFSAERLKGVDSTLKIQPAKLEDSAVYLCASSLAGAEAFFGQGTRLTVV.

The rearrangement links TRBV20-1 to TRBJ2-1; 9 bases are a match to TRBD2. The CDR3 covers 16 residues. Losses at the gene ends were 5 bases for V and 0 bases for J; bases not matched to a gene: 8. The germline V gene has CDR1 DFQATT and CDR2 SNEGSKA (reference sequence). The chain's CDR3 is CSAPGLAVSSYNEQFF. The CDR3 nucleotides read TGCAGTGCTCCGGGACTAGCCGTTAGCTCCTACAATGAGCAGTTCTTC.

In its sample, this clonotype was seen many times. The chain carries TRBV20-1 and TRBJ2-3; 8 nucleotides line up with TRBD2. Germline V gene sequence: CDR1 DFQATT, CDR2 SNEGSKA (reference sequence). The CDR3 contains 14 residues. CDR3 loop: CSPRGGGRTDTQYF. The CDR3 DNA follows: TGCAGCCCCCGGGGGGGGGGCAGAACAGATACGCAGTATTTT.

Remarks on this clonotype: The junction shows a germline mismatch at one end, possibly a read error. The genes are TRBV7-2 and TRBJ1-1; D not certain. This CDR3 comprises 13 residues. Germline CDR1 SGHTA, CDR2 FQGNSA. CDR3: CACSLEMNTEAFF. CDR3 nucleotides: TGTGCCTGCAGCTTAGAAATGAACACTGAAGCTTTCTTT.

This clonotype was seen repeatedly, ten times or more. This chain uses TRBV20-1 with TRBJ2-5; TRBD1 matches at 10 bases. CDR3 size: 16 residues. With 7 bases clipped from V and 0 bases from J, the junction kept 11 bases outside the gene matches. The germline gives CDR1 DFQATT, CDR2 SNEGSKA (reference sequence). CDR3 in amino acids: CSGGQGGSLYQETQYF. The CDR3 DNA reads as TGCAGTGGAGGACAGGGGGGGAGCCTATACCAAGAGACCCAGTACTTC.

This clonotype was counted many times. This chain links TRBV20-1 with TRBJ1-3, with D possibly being TRBD1 (6 bases). The ends were cut back, 3 bases at V and 2 bases at J, with 14 bases in the middle. Germline values: CDR1 DFQATT, CDR2 SNEGSKA (reference sequence). The CDR3 spans 15 residues. The CDR3 coding sequence is TGCAGTGCTAGTCTCCCGGGGGCGGCTGGAAACACCATATATTTT. It is translated as CSASLPGAAGNTIYF.

This clonotype was detected many times. The chain is built from TRBV20-1 and TRBJ1-1; D is ambiguous. CDR1 is DFQATT and CDR2 is SNEGSKA in the germline V gene (reference sequence). Trimming stripped 1 base from V and 7 bases from J, with 13 bases between. This CDR3 region has 13 residues. Here the CDR3 DNA reads TGCAGTGCTAGAGTTACTGGTAGGGTTGAAGCTTTCTTT. Translated: CSARVTGRVEAFF.

This chain connects TRBV29-1 to TRBJ2-3; D gene ambiguous. Germline V CDR1 and CDR2: SQVTM, ANQGSEA. The ends were cut back, 7 bases at V and 0 bases at J, with 14 bases in the middle. The CDR3 extends over 14 amino acids. This CDR3 is CSALDVYSTDTQYF. The CDR3 DNA follows: TGCAGCGCTCTCGACGTGTATAGCACAGATACGCAGTATTTT.

The chain couples TRBV20-1 to TRBJ1-2; D unclear. The CDR3 loop spans 12 amino acids. Trimming took off 8 bases at V and 4 bases at J, with 14 bases between the two ends. Germline assignment: CDR1 DFQATT and CDR2 SNEGSKA (reference sequence). The CDR3 DNA reads TGCAGTACCACTTGGGGAAGCTATGGCTACACCTTC. Its translation is CSTTWGSYGYTF.

J is TRBJ1-4 and V is TRBV12-3 or TRBV12-4, with 7 nucleotides matching TRBD1. The CDR3 spans 14 residues. With 5 bases clipped from V and 7 bases from J, the junction kept 7 bases outside the gene matches. CDR3 sequence reads: CASSPEGGPEKLFF. The CDR3 nucleotides read TGTGCCAGCAGTCCAGAAGGGGGCCCTGAAAAACTGTTTTTT.